This TCR beta chain was obtained from a study of multiple sclerosis patients with progressive multifocal leukoencephalopathy. Concerning this clone: The antigen remains undetermined.

The study, taken as a whole, reports: Before and during natalizumab, the clones expanded at PML already existed. The findings' link to JC virus versus immunocompromise remained uncertain.

Using immunoSEQ multiplex PCR, the repertoire was profiled, and TCRdb retains in-frame clones only, with some absent. The table lists more than 30,000 clones, about 87% of them singletons. Time point of the sample: time of PML onset. PML was diagnosed clinically and by MRI, then confirmed by JC virus DNA in cerebrospinal fluid. After about 15 to 56 months on natalizumab, the natalizumab-treated patients developed PML. This sequence originates from a woman aged 35 to 49 with progressive multifocal leukoencephalopathy. The source material was PBMCs, sampled from a patient treated with natalizumab.

This chain's CDR3 is CASSVGTPNVGNTIYF. The CDR3, as DNA: TGTGCCAGCAGCGTAGGAACACCCAATGTGGGAAACACCATATATTTT. The V gene is TRBV9, the J gene TRBJ1-3, with D unclear. Trimming cost V 0 bases and J 4 bases, with 14 bases left between them. Germline V gene data show CDR1 as SGDLS and CDR2 as YYNGEE. This CDR3 contains 16 residues.